This is a list of T cell receptor beta chains from one sample in a study of blood T cells in healthy people across ages. A single record per CDR3 protein comes from TCRdb applying MiXCR to the 5' RACE reads. The sample contains 1.5 million or so distinct CDR3 sequences, around two fifths of which appear only once. Sequencing used blood. The receptors derive from a woman younger than 30 in good health. Both conserved end residues are part of each CDR3. Fields, in order: D gene, clone size, J gene, V gene, CDR3 protein, CDR3 DNA. The D gene is left open where the match is weak. Size values are once, few and many counts, or a class for expanded clones, and some rows have none.

>.|many|TRBJ1-2|TRBV4-1
CASSQDGAGSYGYTF
TGCGCCAGCAGCCAAGATGGGGCAGGTTCTTATGGCTACACCTTC
>TRBD1|.|TRBJ2-7|TRBV27
CASATGQGADEQYF
TGTGCCAGCGCCACGGGACAGGGGGCCGACGAGCAGTACTTC
>TRBD1|.|TRBJ2-2|TRBV5-1
CASSLALGDRDTGELFF
TGCGCCAGCAGCTTGGCCCTCGGGGACAGGGACACCGGGGAGCTGTTTTTT
>.|.|TRBJ2-1|TRBV3-1
CASSLLPGDKQFF
TGTGCCAGCAGCCTTCTGCCTGGCGATAAGCAGTTCTTC
>TRBD2|.|TRBJ2-3|TRBV3-1
CASSHLGGADTQYF
TGTGCCAGCAGCCATTTGGGAGGGGCAGATACGCAGTATTTT
>TRBD1|.|TRBJ2-7|TRBV20-1
CSAIGRGLSYEQYF
TGCAGTGCTATTGGCAGGGGGCTCTCCTACGAGCAGTACTTC
>.|few|TRBJ1-2|TRBV9
CASSAPRQLGGYTF
TGTGCCAGCAGCGCCCCAAGACAGCTCGGTGGCTACACCTTC
>TRBD2|.|TRBJ2-3|TRBV7-3
CASSLGPLASTDTQYF
TGTGCCAGCAGCTTAGGGCCACTAGCGAGCACAGATACGCAGTATTTT
>TRBD2|.|TRBJ2-5|TRBV29-1
CSVGLAGGPPNNEQYF
TGCAGCGTTGGACTGGCGGGAGGGCCCCCCAACAATGAGCAGTACTTC
>.|.|TRBJ1-4|TRBV27
CASSLQGILGEKLFF
TGTGCCAGCAGTTTACAGGGGATTTTAGGTGAAAAACTGTTTTTT
>.|many|TRBJ2-7|TRBV4-2
CASSQNPAYEQYF
TGTGCCAGCAGCCAGAATCCTGCCTACGAGCAGTACTTC
>TRBD1|.|TRBJ1-4|TRBV2
CASSDRDRNEKLFF
TGTGCCAGCAGTGATAGGGACAGGAATGAAAAACTGTTTTTT
>.|.|TRBJ1-5|TRBV21-1
CASSNPNREGNQPQHF
TGTGCCAGCAGCAACCCAAACAGGGAGGGCAATCAGCCCCAGCATTTT
>.|.|TRBJ2-6|TRBV29-1
CSVEEAQANILTF
TGCAGCGTTGAAGAGGCCCAAGCCAACATCCTGACTTTC
>TRBD2|.|TRBJ2-3|TRBV27
CASSPFIAGIIADTQYF
TGTGCCAGCAGTCCATTTATAGCGGGAATAATAGCAGATACGCAGTATTTT
>TRBD1|few|TRBJ2-7|TRBV5-5
CASSLGPFGDRSYEQYF
TGTGCCAGCAGCTTGGGTCCGTTTGGGGACAGGTCCTACGAGCAGTACTTC
>TRBD1|few|TRBJ2-5|TRBV29-1
CSVATGTGMETQYF
TGCAGCGTCGCCACCGGGACAGGGATGGAGACCCAGTACTTC
>.|.|TRBJ2-7|TRBV5-1
CASVRVPGNHEQYF
TGCGCCAGCGTTCGGGTCCCCGGGAACCACGAGCAGTACTTC
>.|few|TRBJ2-7|TRBV20-1
CSARSRRAMSSYEQYF
TGCAGTGCTAGATCTCGGCGGGCCATGAGCTCCTACGAGCAGTACTTC
>.|.|TRBJ1-2|TRBV2
CASTARGYTF
TGTGCCAGCACGGCGCGGGGCTACACCTTC
>TRBD1|.|TRBJ1-1|TRBV29-1
CSVGSVDRGTLNTEAFF
TGCAGCGTCGGTTCTGTGGACAGGGGGACTTTGAACACTGAAGCTTTCTTT
>.|.|TRBJ2-6|TRBV12-3/TRBV12-4
CASSLYAVSGANVLTF
TGTGCCAGCAGTTTATACGCGGTATCAGGGGCCAACGTCCTGACTTTC
>.|.|TRBJ1-2|TRBV6-5
CASSYAGYGYTF
TGTGCCAGCAGTTACGCTGGCTATGGCTACACCTTC
>.|.|TRBJ2-1|TRBV6-6
CASRPLDFRANEQFF
TGTGCCAGCAGGCCCCTGGACTTTCGGGCCAATGAGCAGTTCTTC